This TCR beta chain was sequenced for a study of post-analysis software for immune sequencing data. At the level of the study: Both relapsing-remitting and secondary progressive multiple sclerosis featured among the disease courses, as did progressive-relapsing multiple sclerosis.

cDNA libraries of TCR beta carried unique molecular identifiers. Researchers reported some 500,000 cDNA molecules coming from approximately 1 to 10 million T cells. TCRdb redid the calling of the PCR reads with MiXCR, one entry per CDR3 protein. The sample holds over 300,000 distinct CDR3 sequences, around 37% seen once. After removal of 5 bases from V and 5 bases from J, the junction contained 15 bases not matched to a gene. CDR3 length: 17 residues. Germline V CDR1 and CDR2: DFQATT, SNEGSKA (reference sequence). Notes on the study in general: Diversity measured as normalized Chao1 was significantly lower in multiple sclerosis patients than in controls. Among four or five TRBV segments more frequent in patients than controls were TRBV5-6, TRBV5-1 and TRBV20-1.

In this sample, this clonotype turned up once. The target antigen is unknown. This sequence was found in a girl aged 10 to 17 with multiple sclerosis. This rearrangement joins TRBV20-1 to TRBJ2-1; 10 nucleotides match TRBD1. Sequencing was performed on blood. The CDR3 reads CSAEKYLTGGWDNEQFF. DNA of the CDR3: TGCAGTGCTGAAAAGTATCTGACAGGGGGCTGGGACAATGAGCAGTTCTTC.